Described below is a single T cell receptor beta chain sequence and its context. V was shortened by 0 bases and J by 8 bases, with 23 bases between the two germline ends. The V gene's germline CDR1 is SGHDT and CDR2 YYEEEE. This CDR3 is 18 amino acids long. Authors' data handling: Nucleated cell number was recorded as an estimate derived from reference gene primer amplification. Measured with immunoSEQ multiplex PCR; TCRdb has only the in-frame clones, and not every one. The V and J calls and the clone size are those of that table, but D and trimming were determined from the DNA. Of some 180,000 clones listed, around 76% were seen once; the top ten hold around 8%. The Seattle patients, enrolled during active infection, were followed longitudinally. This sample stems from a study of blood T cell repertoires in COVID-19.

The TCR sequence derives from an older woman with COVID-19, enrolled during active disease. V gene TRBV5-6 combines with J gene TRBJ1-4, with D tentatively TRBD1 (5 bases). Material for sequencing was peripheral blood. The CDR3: CASSLATGVATAREKLFF. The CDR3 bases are TGTGCCAGCAGCTTGGCCACGGGCGTCGCGACAGCCCGGGAAAAACTGTTTTTT.